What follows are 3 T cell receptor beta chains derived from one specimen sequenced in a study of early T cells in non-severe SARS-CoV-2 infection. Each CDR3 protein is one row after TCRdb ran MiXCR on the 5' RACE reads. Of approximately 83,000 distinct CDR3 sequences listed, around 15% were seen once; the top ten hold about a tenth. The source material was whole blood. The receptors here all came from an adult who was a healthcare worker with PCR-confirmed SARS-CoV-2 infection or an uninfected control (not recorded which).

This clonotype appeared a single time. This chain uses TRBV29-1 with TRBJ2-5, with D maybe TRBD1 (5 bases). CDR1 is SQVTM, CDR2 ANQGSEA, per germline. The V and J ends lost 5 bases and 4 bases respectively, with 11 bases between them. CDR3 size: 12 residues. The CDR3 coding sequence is TGCAGCGTTCAGGGTTCAAGAGAGACCCAGTACTTC. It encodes CSVQGSRETQYF.

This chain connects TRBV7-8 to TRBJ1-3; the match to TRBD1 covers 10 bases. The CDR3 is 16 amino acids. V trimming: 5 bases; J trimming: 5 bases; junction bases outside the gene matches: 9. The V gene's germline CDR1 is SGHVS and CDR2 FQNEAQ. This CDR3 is CASSPADRGWRNTIYF. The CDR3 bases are TGTGCCAGCAGCCCAGCGGACAGGGGGTGGCGAAACACCATATATTTT.

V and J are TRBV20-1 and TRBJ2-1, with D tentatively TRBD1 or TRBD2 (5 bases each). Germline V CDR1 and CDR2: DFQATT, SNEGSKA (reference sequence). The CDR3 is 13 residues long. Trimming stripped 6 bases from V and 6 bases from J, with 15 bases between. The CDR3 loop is CSAPSRGANEQFF. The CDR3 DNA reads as TGCAGTGCACCCTCTCGAGGGGCCAATGAGCAGTTCTTC.